The 25 T cell receptor beta chains presented below share a single source sample, sequenced in a study of cytomegalovirus exposure and HLA in healthy donors (dated by TCRdb to the late 2010s). Libraries came from the immunoSEQ multiplex PCR assay. For the multiplex PCR, a mixture combining 60 forward primers for TCR Vbeta segments and 13 reverse primers for TCR Jbeta segments was used. This immuneACCESS table, as held by TCRdb, lists in-frame sequences with V and J called but not all clones. Of the missing ones, under half trace to an unresolved V gene in checked studies; the others have no known cause. The sample profile shows around 200,000 clones; around three quarters of them were found once. In total, the top ten clones hold around 4.3% of the sample. Sample: PBMCs. Every receptor here comes from a woman aged 25 to 39 in good health and CMV-seropositive.

This clone showed up just once. The chain has TRBV27 and TRBJ1-4; 7 bases fit TRBD1. The CDR3 totals 16 residues. CDR1 MNHEY and CDR2 SMNVEV come from the germline V gene (reference sequence). The V segment lost 5 bases and the J segment 3 bases; nucleotides outside the gene matches: 9. The CDR3 protein is CASSRQQGWANEKLFF. The CDR3 nucleotides are TGTGCCAGCAGTCGCCAACAGGGGTGGGCTAATGAAAAACTGTTTTTT.

The genes are TRBV19 and TRBJ1-1; 9 nucleotides match TRBD1. In germline, CDR1 is LNHDA, CDR2 SQIVND (reference sequence). The ends lost 6 bases at V and 6 bases at J; junction bases unmatched: 8. The CDR3 is made up of 14 amino acids. CDR3 nucleotides: TGTGCCAGTAGCTTGACAGGGGGGTTCTCTGAAGCTTTCTTT. Amino acid sequence: CASSLTGGFSEAFF.

CDR3 nucleotides: TGCGCCAGCAGCCGGACAGGGGGGACAGAGACCCAGTACTTC. The encoded protein is CASSRTGGTETQYF. The V call is TRBV5-1, the J call TRBJ2-5; the match to TRBD1 covers 10 bases. CDR1 and CDR2 from the germline V gene are SGHRS and YFSETQ. With 4 bases clipped from V and 4 bases from J, the junction kept 4 bases outside the gene matches. This CDR3 spans 14 amino acids.

The table lists this clone with a few counts. The chain couples TRBV2 to TRBJ2-2; 12 positions match TRBD2. This CDR3 has 15 residues. Germline-derived CDR1 and CDR2 are SNHLY and FYNNEI. J lost 6 bases, V lost 8 bases, and 7 bases had no gene match. CDR3 sequence reads: CASARLAGEPGELFF. CDR3 nucleotide sequence: TGTGCCAGCGCCAGACTAGCGGGGGAGCCCGGGGAGCTGTTTTTT.

The V gene is TRBV4-3, the J gene TRBJ1-2; D is perhaps TRBD1 (5 bases). The CDR3 loop spans 17 amino acids. CDR1 is LGHNA and CDR2 is YSLEER in the germline V gene. Deletions cut 3 bases from V and 8 bases from J, with 25 bases between. As DNA, the CDR3 is TGCGCCAGCAGCCAGGGTCATAAACTGGGGGGTCTGAGCGGCTACACCTTC. Protein sequence: CASSQGHKLGGLSGYTF.

J is TRBJ1-1 and V is TRBV7-8; 9 nucleotides line up with TRBD1. The V gene end was trimmed by 7 bases and the J gene end by 6 bases; junction bases not matched to a gene: 9. The CDR3 is made up of 14 amino acids. The germline CDR1 and CDR2 sequences are SGHVS and FQNEAQ. For the CDR3, the DNA is TGTGCCAGCAACCCTCCGGGACAGGGCTCTGAAGCTTTCTTT. Amino acid sequence: CASNPPGQGSEAFF.

This chain links TRBV2 with TRBJ1-4, with D perhaps matching TRBD1 (6 bases). With 4 bases removed from V and 0 bases from J, the gap between germline ends came to 12 bases. In germline, CDR1 is SNHLY, CDR2 FYNNEI. The CDR3 sequence is 16 residues long. CDR3 DNA: TGTGCCAGCAGTGTTCGGACAGTTGCAACTAATGAAAAACTGTTTTTT. The encoded protein is CASSVRTVATNEKLFF.

The chain is built from TRBV5-1 and TRBJ2-1, with 7 nucleotides matching TRBD2. The trim removed 0 bases at V and 6 bases at J, leaving 0 bases unmatched. CDR3 length: 13 amino acids. Germline V gene data show CDR1 as SGHRS and CDR2 as YFSETQ. The CDR3 DNA is TGCGCCAGCAGCTTGGCGGGGGGCAATGAGCAGTTCTTC. As protein: CASSLAGGNEQFF.

Only a few counts were recorded for this clone. The chain carries TRBV4-2 and TRBJ2-6; perhaps TRBD1 as D (5 bases). Germline V gene lookup returns CDR1 LGHNA and CDR2 YNFKEQ. CDR3 length: 16 amino acids. Trimming stripped 3 bases from V and 1 base from J, with 10 bases between. CDR3 sequence: CASSQQGHSGANVLTF. The CDR3 DNA is TGTGCCAGCAGCCAGCAGGGTCATTCTGGGGCCAACGTCCTGACTTTC.

J is TRBJ1-2 and V is TRBV15; D is possibly TRBD1 (5 bases). CDR1 and CDR2 from the germline V gene are LNHNV and YYDKDF (reference sequence). The CDR3 totals 16 residues. V was clipped by 0 bases and J by 1 base, with 12 bases between them. For the CDR3, the DNA is TGTGCCACCAGCAGAGATGGTCAGGGTCTTAACTATGGCTACACCTTC. Protein product: CATSRDGQGLNYGYTF.

The chain has TRBV9 and TRBJ2-3; D unclear. The ends were cut back, 4 bases at V and 0 bases at J, with 6 bases in the middle. Germline CDR1 reads SGDLS; CDR2 reads YYNGEE. The CDR3 totals 13 residues. The CDR3 DNA is TGTGCCAGCAGCCCTATAAGCACAGATACGCAGTATTTT. Its protein is CASSPISTDTQYF.

V and J are TRBV19 and TRBJ1-4; a possible D gene is TRBD1 (5 bases). The CDR3 length is 13 residues. The V end was cut by 6 bases, the J end by 4 bases, with 9 bases between. CDR1 is LNHDA, CDR2 SQIVND, per germline (reference sequence). The CDR3, as DNA: TGTGCCAGTAGACAGACAGTTAATGAAAAACTGTTTTTT. Its protein product is CASRQTVNEKLFF.

This clone has more than one count but fewer than ten. The genes are TRBV11-3 and TRBJ2-3, with TRBD2 identical over 9 bases. Trimming cost V 2 bases and J 2 bases; bases outside gene matches: 5. This CDR3 contains 16 residues. Per the germline V gene, CDR1 is SGHNT and CDR2 is YENEEA. CDR3 DNA: TGTGCCAGCAGCTTATCCGGGACTAGCAACACAGATACGCAGTATTTT. This gives the protein CASSLSGTSNTDTQYF.

In this sample, this clone turned up once. This chain connects TRBV19 to TRBJ2-7; weak D call: TRBD1 (5 bases). This CDR3 is 12 amino acids long. With 2 bases removed from V and 8 bases from J, the gap between germline ends came to 10 bases. Germline V lookup: CDR1 LNHDA, CDR2 SQIVND (reference sequence). The CDR3 region is CASSIQGEKQYF. The CDR3 region has the DNA TGTGCCAGTAGTATACAGGGTGAGAAGCAGTACTTC.

This CDR3 is CASSRIQGNTIYF. The CDR3 DNA is TGTGCCAGCAGCCGGATACAGGGAAACACCATATATTTT. The rearrangement links TRBV7-2 to TRBJ1-3; D not certain. This CDR3 spans 13 amino acids. Deletions cut 5 bases from V and 4 bases from J, with 9 bases between. Germline CDR1 and CDR2: SGHTA and FQGNSA.

The V gene is TRBV2, the J gene TRBJ1-1; D is uncertain. Germline V lookup: CDR1 SNHLY, CDR2 FYNNEI. The length of the CDR3 is 12 residues. V was shortened by 6 bases and J by 6 bases, with 11 bases between the two germline ends. CDR3 in DNA: TGTGCCAGCAGGCTGGACGGGGCTGAAGCTTTCTTT. This codes for CASRLDGAEAFF.

V and J are TRBV29-1 and TRBJ2-3; tentatively, D is TRBD1 (6 bases). The CDR3 loop spans 15 amino acids. Germline V gene data show CDR1 as SQVTM and CDR2 as ANQGSEA. Trimming stripped 6 bases from V and 2 bases from J, with 18 bases between. This CDR3 reads CSVLRDTQHTDTQYF. The DNA for the CDR3 is TGCAGCGTCCTCCGGGACACCCAACACACAGATACGCAGTATTTT.

The chain carries TRBV29-1 and TRBJ2-6; tentatively, D is TRBD2 (6 bases). V was cut by 6 bases and J by 3 bases, with 12 bases left in between. The CDR3 totals 14 residues. CDR1 is SQVTM and CDR2 is ANQGSEA in the germline V gene. CDR3 DNA sequence: TGCAGCGTGCGGGGAGTAAATGGGGCCAACGTCCTGACTTTC. It translates to CSVRGVNGANVLTF.

The chain links TRBV6-5 to TRBJ2-1; 8 bases agree with TRBD1. Germline CDR1 is MNHEY and CDR2 is SVGAGI. This CDR3 is built from 13 residues. V was pared by 5 bases and J by 12 bases, with 9 bases of the junction left unmatched. For the CDR3, the DNA is TGTGCCAGCAGTCGTTCAGGACAGGGTGGGCAGTTCTTC. It translates to CASSRSGQGGQFF.

The chain carries TRBV5-1 and TRBJ2-7; TRBD1 matches at 7 bases. The CDR3 has 15 amino acids. V was pared by 0 bases and J by 6 bases, with 9 bases of the junction left unmatched. Germline V gene lookup returns CDR1 SGHRS and CDR2 YFSETQ. For the CDR3, the DNA is TGCGCCAGCAGCTTGGCAGGGACAGTCGGTGGCGAGCAGTACTTC. Translated, it gives CASSLAGTVGGEQYF.

The chain links TRBV18 to TRBJ1-5, with 9 bases aligning to TRBD1. Germline V CDR1 and CDR2: KGHSH, LQKENI. Losses at the gene ends were 3 bases for V and 2 bases for J; bases not matched to a gene: 8. There are 17 residues in the CDR3. The CDR3 region has the DNA TGTGCCAGCTCACCGCGGGGGACAGGGTCGGGCAATCAGCCCCAGCATTTT. Translation: CASSPRGTGSGNQPQHF.

This clone was detected once. The chain joins TRBV5-6 to TRBJ1-4, with a tentative D call TRBD1 (6 bases). Trimming stripped 2 bases from V and 6 bases from J, with 17 bases between. The CDR3 loop spans 16 amino acids. Germline loops: CDR1 SGHDT, CDR2 YYEEEE. The CDR3 DNA follows: TGTGCCAGCAGCTTAACAGGGAGGGTAGAGGATGAAAAACTGTTTTTT. Translated: CASSLTGRVEDEKLFF.

The chain uses TRBV15 and TRBJ2-1; 12 bases agree with TRBD2. The germline CDR1 and CDR2 sequences are LNHNV and YYDKDF (reference sequence). V shed 4 bases and J 9 bases; nucleotides not matched to a gene: 7. The CDR3 covers 15 residues. The CDR3 loop is CATSNPTSGRGEQFF. In DNA, the CDR3 is TGTGCCACCAGCAACCCGACTAGCGGGAGAGGTGAGCAGTTCTTC. Complete variable domain (other parts from reference TRBV15 and TRBJ2-1): DAMVIQNPRYQVTQFGKPVTLSCSQTLNHNVMYWYQQKSSQAPKLLFHYYDKDFNNEADTPDNFQSRRPNTSFCFLDIRSPGLGDTAMYLCATSNPTSGRGEQFFGPGTRLTVL.

This clone showed up just a few times. This chain links TRBV9 with TRBJ2-7; tentatively, D is TRBD1 (5 bases). The CDR3 is 15 amino acids. Germline lookup yields CDR1 SGDLS and CDR2 YYNGEE. V shed 3 bases and J shed 3 bases, with 16 bases lying between them. The CDR3 loop is CASSAFSGPNYEQYF. The CDR3 region has the DNA TGTGCCAGCAGCGCGTTCTCAGGGCCTAACTACGAGCAGTACTTC.

The chain carries TRBV7-9 and TRBJ1-1; possibly TRBD1 for D (5 bases). Germline V gene data show CDR1 as SEHNR and CDR2 as FQNEAQ (reference sequence). V was clipped by 10 bases and J by 6 bases, with 21 bases between them. The CDR3 has 14 amino acids. The DNA for the CDR3 is TGTGCCATAGCGGGGCCTGAGGAGGGCCCTGAAGCTTTCTTT. Protein: CAIAGPEEGPEAFF.